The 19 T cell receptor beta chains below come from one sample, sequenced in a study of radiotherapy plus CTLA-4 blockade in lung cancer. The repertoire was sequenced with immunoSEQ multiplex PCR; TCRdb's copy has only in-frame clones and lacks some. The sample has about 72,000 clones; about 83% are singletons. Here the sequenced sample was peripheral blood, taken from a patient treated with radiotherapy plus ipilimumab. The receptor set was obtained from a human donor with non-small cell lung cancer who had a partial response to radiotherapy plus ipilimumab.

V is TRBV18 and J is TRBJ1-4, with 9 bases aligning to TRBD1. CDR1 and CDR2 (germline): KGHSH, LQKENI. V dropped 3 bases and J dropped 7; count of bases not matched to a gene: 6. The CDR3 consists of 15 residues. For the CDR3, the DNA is TGTGCCAGCTCACCCTCCGGGACAGGGAGTGAAAAACTGTTTTTT. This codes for CASSPSGTGSEKLFF.

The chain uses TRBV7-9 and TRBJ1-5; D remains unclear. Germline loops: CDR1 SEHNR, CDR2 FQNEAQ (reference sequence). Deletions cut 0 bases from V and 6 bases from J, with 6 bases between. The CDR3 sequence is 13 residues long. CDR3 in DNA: TGTGCCAGCAGCTTAGCAGGGAGTCAGCCCCAGCATTTT. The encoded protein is CASSLAGSQPQHF.

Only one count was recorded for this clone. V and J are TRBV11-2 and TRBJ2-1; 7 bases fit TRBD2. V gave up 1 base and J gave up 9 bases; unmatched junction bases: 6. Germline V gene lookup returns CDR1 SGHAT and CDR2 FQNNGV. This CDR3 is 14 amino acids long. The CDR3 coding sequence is TGTGCCAGCAGCTTAGGAGGGAGGGTGAGTGAGCAGTTCTTC. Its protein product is CASSLGGRVSEQFF.

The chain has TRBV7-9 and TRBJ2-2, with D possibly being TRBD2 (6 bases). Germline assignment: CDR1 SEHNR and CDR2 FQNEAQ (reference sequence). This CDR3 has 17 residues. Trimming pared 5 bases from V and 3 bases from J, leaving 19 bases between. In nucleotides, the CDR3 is TGTGCCAGCAGCCCCCAAGGGCCAGCGGGTTACACCGGGGAGCTGTTTTTT. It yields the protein CASSPQGPAGYTGELFF.

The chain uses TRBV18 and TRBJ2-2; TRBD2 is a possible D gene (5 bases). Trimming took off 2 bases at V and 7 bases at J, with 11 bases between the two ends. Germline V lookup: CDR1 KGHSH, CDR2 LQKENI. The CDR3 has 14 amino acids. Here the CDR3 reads CASSPTRGDGELFF. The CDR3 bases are TGTGCCAGCTCACCAACACGGGGTGACGGGGAGCTGTTTTTT.

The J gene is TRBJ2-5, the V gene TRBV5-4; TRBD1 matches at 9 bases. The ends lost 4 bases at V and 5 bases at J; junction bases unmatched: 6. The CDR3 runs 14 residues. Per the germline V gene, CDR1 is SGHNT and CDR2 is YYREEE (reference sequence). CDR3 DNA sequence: TGTGCCAGCAGCCGACAGGGGGTTGAGGAGACCCAGTACTTC. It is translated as CASSRQGVEETQYF. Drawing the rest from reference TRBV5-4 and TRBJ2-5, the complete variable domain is ETGVTQSPTHLIKTRGQQVTLRCSSQSGHNTVSWYQQALGQGPQFIFQYYREEENGRGNFPPRFSGLQFPNYSSELNVNALELDDSALYLCASSRQGVEETQYFGPGTRLLVL.

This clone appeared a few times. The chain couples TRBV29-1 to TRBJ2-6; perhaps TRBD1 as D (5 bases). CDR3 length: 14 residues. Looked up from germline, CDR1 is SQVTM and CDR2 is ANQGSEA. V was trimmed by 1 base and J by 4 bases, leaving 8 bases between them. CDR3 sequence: CSVEGGEGANVLTF. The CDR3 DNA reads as TGCAGCGTTGAAGGGGGCGAAGGGGCCAACGTCCTGACTTTC.

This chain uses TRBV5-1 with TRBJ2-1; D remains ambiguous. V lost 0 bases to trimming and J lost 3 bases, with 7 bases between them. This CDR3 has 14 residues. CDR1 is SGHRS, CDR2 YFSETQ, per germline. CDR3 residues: CASSLVADYNEQFF. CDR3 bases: TGCGCCAGCAGCTTGGTGGCAGACTACAATGAGCAGTTCTTC.

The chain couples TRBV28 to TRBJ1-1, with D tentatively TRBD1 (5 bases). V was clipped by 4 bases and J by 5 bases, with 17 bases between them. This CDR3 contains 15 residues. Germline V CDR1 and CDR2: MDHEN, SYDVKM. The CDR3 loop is CASSSGTGARTEAFF. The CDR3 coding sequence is TGTGCCAGCAGTTCAGGGACGGGAGCGAGAACTGAAGCTTTCTTT.

The CDR3 sequence is CASSFGTSLYEQYF. CDR3 DNA: TGCGCCAGCAGCTTCGGGACTTCATTATACGAGCAGTACTTC. This chain joins TRBV5-1 and TRBJ2-7, with D possibly being TRBD2 (6 bases). Germline V gene data show CDR1 as SGHRS and CDR2 as YFSETQ. CDR3 length: 14 residues. V lost 2 bases and J lost 4, with 13 bases in between.

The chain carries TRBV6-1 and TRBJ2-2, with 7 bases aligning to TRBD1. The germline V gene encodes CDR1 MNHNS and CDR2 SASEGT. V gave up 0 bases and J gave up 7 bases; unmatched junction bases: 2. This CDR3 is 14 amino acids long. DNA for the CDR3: TGTGCCAGCAGTGAAGCTACAGGGGACGGGGAGCTGTTTTTT. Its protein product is CASSEATGDGELFF.

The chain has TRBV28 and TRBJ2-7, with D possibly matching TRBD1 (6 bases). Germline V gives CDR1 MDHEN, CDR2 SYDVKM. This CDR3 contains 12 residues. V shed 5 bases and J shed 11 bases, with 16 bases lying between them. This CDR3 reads CASSPQGRLKYF. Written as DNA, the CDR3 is TGTGCCAGCAGTCCCCAGGGGAGATTAAAGTACTTC.

CDR3 coding DNA: TGTGCCAGCAGTAACCGGGACAGGGGCCAAGAGACCCAGTACTTC. Amino acid sequence: CASSNRDRGQETQYF. The J gene is TRBJ2-5, the V gene TRBV27; 10 positions agree with TRBD1. Germline CDR1 reads MNHEY; CDR2 reads SMNVEV (reference sequence). Trimming took 5 bases from V and 1 from J; bases not matched to a gene: 4. The CDR3 sequence is 15 residues long.

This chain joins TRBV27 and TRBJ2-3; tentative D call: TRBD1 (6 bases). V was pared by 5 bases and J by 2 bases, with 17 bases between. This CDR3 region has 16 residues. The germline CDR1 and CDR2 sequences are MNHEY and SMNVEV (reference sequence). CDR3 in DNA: TGTGCCAGCAGTGCCCACTCGACAGGTTACACAGATACGCAGTATTTT. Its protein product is CASSAHSTGYTDTQYF.

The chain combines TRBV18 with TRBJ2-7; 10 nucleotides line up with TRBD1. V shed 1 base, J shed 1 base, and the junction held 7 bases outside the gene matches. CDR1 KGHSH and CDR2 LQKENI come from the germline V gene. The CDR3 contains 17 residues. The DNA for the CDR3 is TGTGCCAGCTCACCACTCGGGACAGGGGTCCCTTCCTACGAGCAGTACTTC. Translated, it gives CASSPLGTGVPSYEQYF.

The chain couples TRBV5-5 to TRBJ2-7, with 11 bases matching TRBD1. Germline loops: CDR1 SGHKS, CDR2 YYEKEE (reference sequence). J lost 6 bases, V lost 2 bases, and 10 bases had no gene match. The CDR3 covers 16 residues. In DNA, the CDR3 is TGTGCCAGCAGCTTTGGGTCTGGACAGGGGGCTGGCGAGCAGTACTTC. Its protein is CASSFGSGQGAGEQYF.

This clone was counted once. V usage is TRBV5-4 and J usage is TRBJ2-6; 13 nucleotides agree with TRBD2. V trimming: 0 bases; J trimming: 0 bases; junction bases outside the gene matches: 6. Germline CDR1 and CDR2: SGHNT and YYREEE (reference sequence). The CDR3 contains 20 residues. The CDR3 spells CASSLALLAGGPSGANVLTF. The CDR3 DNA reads TGTGCCAGCAGCTTGGCCCTACTAGCGGGAGGGCCCTCTGGGGCCAACGTCCTGACTTTC. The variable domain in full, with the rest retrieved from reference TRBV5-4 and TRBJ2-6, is ETGVTQSPTHLIKTRGQQVTLRCSSQSGHNTVSWYQQALGQGPQFIFQYYREEENGRGNFPPRFSGLQFPNYSSELNVNALELDDSALYLCASSLALLAGGPSGANVLTFGAGSRLTVL.

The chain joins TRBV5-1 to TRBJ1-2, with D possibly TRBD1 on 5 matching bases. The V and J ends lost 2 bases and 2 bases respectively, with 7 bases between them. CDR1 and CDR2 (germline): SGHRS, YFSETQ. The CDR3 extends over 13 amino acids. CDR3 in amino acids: CASSFDRNYGYTF. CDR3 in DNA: TGCGCCAGCAGCTTCGACAGAAACTATGGCTACACCTTC.

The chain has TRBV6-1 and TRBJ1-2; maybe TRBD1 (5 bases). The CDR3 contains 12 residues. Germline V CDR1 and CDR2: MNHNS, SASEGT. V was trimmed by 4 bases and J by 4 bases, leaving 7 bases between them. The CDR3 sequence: CASSGGGYGYTF. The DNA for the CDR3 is TGTGCCAGCAGTGGGGGCGGCTATGGCTACACCTTC.